This entry lists 32 T cell receptor beta chains sequenced from one sample in a study of T-cell reconstitution after alpha-beta-depleted transplantation in children (dated by TCRdb to 2016 to 2017). The sample's treatment or condition label, in plain terms: allogeneic hematopoietic cell transplantation with graft depleted of TCRalphabeta T cells and CD19 B cells. The library was made by PCR. Reads for this sample came from an Illumina HiSeq 2500. Molecular barcoding was employed in the preparation of TCR libraries, with unique molecular identifiers being used to normalize TCRbeta repertoire quantification. TCRdb reran the public reads through fastp at Q25 and MiXCR, keeping productive beta chains. Every distinct CDR3 protein forms one entry, paired with its most common genes and DNA. Here the sample has roughly 340,000 distinct CDR3 sequences; around 15% occur a single time. Of the sample, around 41% is held by the ten largest clones.

This sample comprised PBMCs, mostly from graft donor cells, obtained 360 days after TCRalphabeta/CD19-depleted stem cell transplant. These receptor sequences come from a male patient between 2 and 10 years old who had a stem cell transplant for acute lymphoblastic leukemia, so the T cells may come from the graft donor.

This clonotype was seen ten or more times. The rearrangement joins TRBV6-2 or TRBV6-3 to TRBJ2-1; 11 nucleotides match TRBD2. Germline loops: CDR1 MNHEY, CDR2 SVGEGT. V gave up 6 bases and J gave up 4 bases; unmatched junction bases: 5. This CDR3 region has 15 residues. For the CDR3, the DNA is TGTGCCAGCAGGCCTAGCGGGAGGCCATACAATGAGCAGTTCTTC. Residues: CASRPSGRPYNEQFF.

The chain is built from TRBV18 and TRBJ2-3, with a possible D match to TRBD1 (5 bases). The germline gives CDR1 KGHSH, CDR2 LQKENI. V shed 1 base and J shed 0 bases, with 11 bases lying between them. The CDR3 is made up of 16 amino acids. The CDR3 region is CASSPQTAPSTDTQYF. CDR3 DNA sequence: TGTGCCAGCTCACCACAGACAGCTCCTAGCACAGATACGCAGTATTTT. The whole variable domain, remainder taken from reference TRBV18 and TRBJ2-3, is NAGVMQNPRHLVRRRGQEARLRCSPMKGHSHVYWYRQLPEEGLKFMVYLQKENIIDESGMPKERFSAEFPKEGPSILRIQQVVRGDSAAYFCASSPQTAPSTDTQYFGPGTRLTVL.

This clonotype was seen only a few times. V gene TRBV20-1 combines with J gene TRBJ2-3, with 9 bases that match TRBD2. This CDR3 is 14 amino acids long. Germline V lookup: CDR1 DFQATT, CDR2 SNEGSKA (reference sequence). Unmatched junction bases numbered 5, after V lost 6 bases and J lost 1 base. CDR3 nucleotides: TGCAGTGCCGACCAGCGGGAGGGCACAGATACGCAGTATTTT. This codes for CSADQREGTDTQYF.

The chain recombines TRBV20-1 with TRBJ1-1; 10 bases align to TRBD1. CDR1 is DFQATT, CDR2 SNEGSKA, per germline (reference sequence). The CDR3 consists of 12 residues. The V gene end was trimmed by 7 bases and the J gene end by 7 bases; junction bases not matched to a gene: 6. For the CDR3, the DNA is TGCAGTGGGCCGGGACAGGGGAGTGAAGCTTTCTTT. It is translated as CSGPGQGSEAFF.

This rearrangement joins TRBV20-1 to TRBJ1-4; TRBD1 is a possible D gene (5 bases). Trimming removed 6 bases from V and 10 bases from J, with 24 bases in between. The CDR3 has 15 amino acids. CDR1 DFQATT and CDR2 SNEGSKA come from the germline V gene (reference sequence). The CDR3 sequence is CSAVFPGTAQRKLFF. CDR3 sequence (DNA): TGCAGTGCCGTTTTCCCCGGGACGGCACAGAGAAAACTGTTTTTT.

This chain joins TRBV12-3 or TRBV12-4 and TRBJ1-1; D perhaps matches TRBD1 (6 bases). Trimming took off 3 bases at V and 2 bases at J, with 16 bases between the two ends. This CDR3 spans 16 amino acids. The CDR3 sequence: CASSFSAGVRNTEAFF. In nucleotides, the CDR3 is TGTGCCAGCAGTTTCTCCGCAGGGGTGCGAAACACTGAAGCTTTCTTT.

The chain carries TRBV6-2 or TRBV6-3 and TRBJ2-7, with TRBD2 matching over 8 bases. The CDR3 runs to 16 residues. J lost 2 bases, V lost 5 bases, and 11 bases had no gene match. Germline CDR1 is MNHEY and CDR2 is SVGEGT. The CDR3 DNA sequence: TGTGCCAGCAGTCCGCCGGGAGCGGGAGCCCCCTACGAGCAGTACTTC. This encodes CASSPPGAGAPYEQYF.

In its sample, this clonotype was seen a few times. This chain joins TRBV27 and TRBJ2-4; 8 bases are shared with TRBD2. The CDR3 contains 17 residues. Germline trimming cut 1 base from V and 3 bases from J; bases unmatched to any gene: 8. Germline CDR1 and CDR2: MNHEY and SMNVEV (reference sequence). CDR3 DNA sequence: TGTGCCAGCAGTTTATATCCCCCGGGGGGGGGCAAAAACATTCAGTACTTC. As protein: CASSLYPPGGGKNIQYF.

The chain links TRBV4-1 to TRBJ2-5; 8 nucleotides agree with TRBD2. Unmatched junction bases numbered 4, after V lost 0 bases and J lost 1 base. The CDR3 is 16 residues long. Germline V lookup: CDR1 MGHRA, CDR2 YSYEKL. The CDR3 coding sequence is TGCGCCAGCAGCCAAGAAGAACTAGCGGCCCAAGAGACCCAGTACTTC. The encoded protein is CASSQEELAAQETQYF.

This clonotype was seen only a few times. The genes are TRBV13 and TRBJ2-1; D unclear. This CDR3 spans 14 amino acids. Per germline, CDR1 PRHDT and CDR2 FYEKMQ (reference sequence). V lost 4 bases and J 7 bases, leaving 14 bases between the germline ends. The CDR3: CASSSFGLKNEQFF. CDR3 bases: TGTGCCAGCAGCTCCTTCGGGTTAAAGAATGAGCAGTTCTTC.

The chain employs TRBV6-1 and TRBJ2-1; 7 nucleotides agree with TRBD2. This CDR3 comprises 16 residues. CDR1 is MNHNS, CDR2 SASEGT, per germline. V gave up 7 bases and J gave up 6 bases; unmatched junction bases: 15. CDR3 coding DNA: TGTGCCAGCAAGCCGGGGGGACGCACCATGGCCAATGAGCAGTTCTTC. Translating gives CASKPGGRTMANEQFF.

The genes are TRBV5-1 and TRBJ1-2; 8 nucleotides match TRBD1. Germline trimming cut 4 bases from V and 8 bases from J; bases unmatched to any gene: 10. CDR1 and CDR2 (germline): SGHRS, YFSETQ. This CDR3 region has 14 residues. CDR3 amino acids: CASSNGQGGVGYTF. The CDR3 DNA reads TGCGCCAGCAGCAACGGACAGGGCGGAGTAGGCTACACCTTC.

This clonotype was observed a few times. This chain connects TRBV3-1 to TRBJ2-5; possibly TRBD1 for D (6 bases). V was cut by 0 bases and J by 2 bases, with 19 bases left in between. Germline V CDR1 and CDR2: LGHDT, YNNKEL (reference sequence). The CDR3 contains 18 residues. The CDR3 sequence: CASSQDDWDMGVQETQYF. CDR3 bases: TGTGCCAGCAGCCAAGATGATTGGGACATGGGGGTTCAAGAGACCCAGTACTTC.

This clonotype was seen a handful of times. The DNA is omitted, as the CDR3 cannot be located on it reliably, and the CDR3 follows TCRdb's listing. This rearrangement joins TRBV12-3 or TRBV12-4 to TRBJ1-1. Both ends counted, the CDR3 spans 14 residues. The CDR3 reads CASSSSVPGSEAFF.

There are many counts of this clonotype. The J gene is TRBJ2-7, the V gene TRBV5-1; TRBD1 might be the D (6 bases). The CDR3 spans 13 residues. Between the trimmed V and J ends, which lost 6 bases and 0 bases, there was a span of 10 bases. Germline assignment: CDR1 SGHRS and CDR2 YFSETQ. The CDR3 coding sequence is TGCGCCAGCAAGGGGGTCCACTCCTACGAGCAGTACTTC. Translating it yields CASKGVHSYEQYF.

The chain combines TRBV4-1 with TRBJ1-1; the D gene is possibly TRBD1 (6 bases). In germline, CDR1 is MGHRA, CDR2 YSYEKL. Trimming left V 0 bases short and J 5 bases short, with 13 bases between. CDR3 length equals 15 residues. The CDR3 here is CASSQEGTGRTEAFF. The CDR3 coding sequence is TGCGCCAGCAGCCAAGAAGGAACAGGGAGGACTGAAGCTTTCTTT.

This clonotype was observed many times. The chain employs TRBV6-5 and TRBJ1-6; 8 bases are a match to TRBD1. This CDR3 has 16 amino acids. Germline V gene data show CDR1 as MNHEY and CDR2 as SVGAGI. V lost 6 bases and J lost 1; bases outside the gene matches: 5. The CDR3 coding sequence is TGTGCCAGCAGCCCCCAGGGGGCATCCTATAATTCACCCCTCCACTTT. Translated: CASSPQGASYNSPLHF.

Here the CDR3 reads CASRPRQGGLPGANVLTF. The CDR3 nucleotides are TGTGCCAGCAGACCCAGACAGGGGGGCCTACCTGGGGCCAACGTCCTGACTTTC. This chain uses TRBV11-2 with TRBJ2-6, with 9 bases aligning to TRBD1. The CDR3 length is 18 residues. With 6 bases clipped from V and 2 bases from J, the junction kept 11 bases outside the gene matches. Per germline, CDR1 SGHAT and CDR2 FQNNGV.

J is TRBJ1-2 and V is TRBV5-1; no definite D call. Germline V gene data show CDR1 as SGHRS and CDR2 as YFSETQ. CDR3 size: 14 residues. Trimming took off 3 bases at V and 4 bases at J, with 13 bases between the two ends. CDR3 loop: CASSSAPTGYGYTF. The CDR3 DNA is TGCGCCAGCAGCTCGGCCCCAACGGGCTATGGCTACACCTTC.

CDR3 in DNA: TGCGCCAGCAGCTTACTAGCGGGAGCTGAAGAGACCCAGTACTTC. Amino acids: CASSLLAGAEETQYF. This rearrangement joins TRBV5-1 to TRBJ2-5; 11 bases map to TRBD2. The CDR3 sequence is 15 residues long. Germline assignment: CDR1 SGHRS and CDR2 YFSETQ. V dropped 2 bases and J dropped 3; count of bases not matched to a gene: 3.

V gene TRBV7-9 combines with J gene TRBJ2-3, with a tentative D call TRBD1 (5 bases). This CDR3 is built from 15 residues. Per germline, CDR1 SEHNR and CDR2 FQNEAQ (reference sequence). The V and J ends lost 2 bases and 2 bases respectively, with 11 bases between them. In nucleotides, the CDR3 is TGTGCCAGCAGCTTATGGGGCCTCCACACAGATACGCAGTATTTT. It specifies CASSLWGLHTDTQYF.

The DNA of the CDR3 is TGTGCCAGCAGCTTTCCCGGGACAGAACAGTATTTT. Amino acid sequence: CASSFPGTEQYF. The rearrangement links TRBV7-2 to TRBJ2-3; 7 bases align to TRBD1. The germline V gene has CDR1 SGHTA and CDR2 FQGNSA. The CDR3 is 12 amino acids. V lost 3 bases to trimming and J lost 12 bases; unmatched junction nucleotides: 6.

This clonotype was counted many times. V usage is TRBV20-1 and J usage is TRBJ1-1; 10 positions agree with TRBD1. The CDR3 has 13 residues. Germline V gene sequence: CDR1 DFQATT, CDR2 SNEGSKA (reference sequence). Trimming removed 8 bases from V and 4 bases from J; junction bases left unmatched: 7. DNA of the CDR3: TGCAGTACCCGTAGACAGGGGGCCACTGAAGCTTTCTTT. Its protein is CSTRRQGATEAFF.

The sample holds a few counts of this clonotype. The chain has TRBV5-1 and TRBJ2-2; D perhaps matches TRBD2 (6 bases). The V gene's germline CDR1 is SGHRS and CDR2 YFSETQ. With 4 bases removed from V and 9 bases from J, the gap between germline ends came to 13 bases. The CDR3 extends over 13 amino acids. The CDR3 DNA follows: TGCGCCAGCAGCCCAACTAGCATCCGGGAGCTGTTTTTT. Translation: CASSPTSIRELFF.

The CDR3 bases are TGTGCCAGCAGTTTATCGAAGGGTGTTTACTACAATGAGCAGTTCTTC. Its protein is CASSLSKGVYYNEQFF. The genes are TRBV27 and TRBJ2-1; D is uncertain. CDR3 length: 16 residues. The germline V gene encodes CDR1 MNHEY and CDR2 SMNVEV (reference sequence). Trimming left V 0 bases short and J 3 bases short, with 12 bases between.

This clonotype was seen more than once but under ten times. The genes are TRBV5-1 and TRBJ2-7, with TRBD2 matching 15 bases. J was trimmed by 0 bases and V by 7 bases; bases with no gene match: 11. This CDR3 contains 18 residues. Germline V gene sequence: CDR1 SGHRS, CDR2 YFSETQ. CDR3 DNA: TGCGCCAGCTCGGTAGGACTAGCGGGAGGGCCCCGCTCCTACGAGCAGTACTTC. It specifies CASSVGLAGGPRSYEQYF.

The chain recombines TRBV6-2 or TRBV6-3 with TRBJ1-5; D may be TRBD1 (5 bases). The length of the CDR3 is 14 residues. Trimming left V 5 bases short and J 1 base short, with 9 bases between. Germline CDR1 and CDR2: MNHEY and SVGEGT. The CDR3 reads CASSHDSSNQPQHF. In nucleotides, the CDR3 is TGTGCCAGCAGTCACGACAGCAGCAATCAGCCCCAGCATTTT.

The V call is TRBV7-2, the J call TRBJ2-7; D may be TRBD1 (5 bases). The germline CDR1 and CDR2 sequences are SGHTA and FQGNSA. The CDR3 runs 14 residues. The V gene lost 4 bases and the J gene lost 5 bases, with 15 bases spanning the gap. The CDR3 nucleotides are TGTGCCAGCAGCTCGCAGGGTTCGAGTGACGAGCAGTACTTC. Amino acids: CASSSQGSSDEQYF.

The chain combines TRBV30 with TRBJ2-1; D not certain. CDR1 is GTSNPN, CDR2 SVGIG, per germline (reference sequence). The CDR3 runs to 11 residues. The V and J ends lost 2 bases and 9 bases respectively, with 8 bases between them. The CDR3 spells CAWSNTGEQFF. The CDR3 DNA reads TGTGCCTGGAGTAACACCGGTGAGCAGTTCTTC.

This clonotype was detected only a few times. The chain has TRBV4-3 and TRBJ1-6; 7 nucleotides match TRBD1. Germline CDR1 and CDR2: LGHNA and YSLEER. Germline trimming cut 3 bases from V and 10 bases from J; bases unmatched to any gene: 15. The CDR3 has 17 amino acids. The chain's CDR3 is CASSQARTGPGGSPLHF. The CDR3 coding sequence is TGCGCCAGCAGCCAGGCCCGGACAGGCCCTGGGGGATCACCCCTCCACTTT.

This clonotype was detected many times. This chain links TRBV5-1 with TRBJ2-5; possibly TRBD2 for D (6 bases). V was cut by 1 base and J by 7 bases, with 17 bases left in between. This CDR3 has 15 residues. Germline CDR1 reads SGHRS; CDR2 reads YFSETQ. CDR3: CASSLSAGSRGTQYF. CDR3 DNA: TGCGCCAGCAGCTTGAGTGCGGGATCCCGCGGGACCCAGTACTTC.

This clonotype was seen at least ten times. This sequence joins TRBV10-3 and TRBJ2-1, with 9 bases fitting TRBD1. The germline V gene has CDR1 ENHRY and CDR2 SYGVKD. This CDR3 comprises 15 residues. The ends lost 8 bases at V and 4 bases at J; junction bases unmatched: 9. The DNA for the CDR3 is TGTGCCATCGAACGGGGACAGGGAGCATACAATGAGCAGTTCTTC. This codes for CAIERGQGAYNEQFF.